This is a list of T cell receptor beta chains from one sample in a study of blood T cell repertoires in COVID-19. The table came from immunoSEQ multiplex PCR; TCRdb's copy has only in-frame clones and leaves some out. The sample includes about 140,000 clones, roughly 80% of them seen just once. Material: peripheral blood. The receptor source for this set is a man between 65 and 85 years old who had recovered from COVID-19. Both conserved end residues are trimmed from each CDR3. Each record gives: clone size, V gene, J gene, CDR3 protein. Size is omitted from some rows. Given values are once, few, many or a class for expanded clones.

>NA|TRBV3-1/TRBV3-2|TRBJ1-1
ASSQDGSGGTEAF
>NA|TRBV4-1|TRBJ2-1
ASSQVNSGSNEQF
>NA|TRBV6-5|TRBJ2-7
ASSYSDRASYEQY
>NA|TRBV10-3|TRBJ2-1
AISATSGTSNEQF
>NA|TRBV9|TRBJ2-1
ASSVGDFEQF
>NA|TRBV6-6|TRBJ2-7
ASSYAGQSYEQY
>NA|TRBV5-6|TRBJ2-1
ASSTLQESSYNEQF
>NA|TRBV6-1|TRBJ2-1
ASSEAGGLSYNEQF
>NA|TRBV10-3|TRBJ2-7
AIMGHGTSGRAAYEQY
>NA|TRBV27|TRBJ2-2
ASSLPPGQVTGELF
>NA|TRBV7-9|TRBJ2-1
ASSLRGGPFNEQF
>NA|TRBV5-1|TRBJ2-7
ASSFQTGGYEQY
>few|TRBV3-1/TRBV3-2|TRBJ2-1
ASSPTPRLVSYNEQF
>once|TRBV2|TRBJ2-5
ASTQGLADFQETQY
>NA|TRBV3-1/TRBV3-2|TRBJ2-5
ASSRTHPRGGETQY
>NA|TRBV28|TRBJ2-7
ASSLGSFYEQY
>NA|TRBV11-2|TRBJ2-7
ASSLGAANYEQY
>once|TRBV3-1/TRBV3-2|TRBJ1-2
ASSRQGGVYGYT
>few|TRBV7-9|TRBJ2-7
ASSLGWTRTYEQY
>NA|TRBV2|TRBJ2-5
ASSGLRESRASGRGETQY
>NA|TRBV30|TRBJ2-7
VGRRDSYEQY
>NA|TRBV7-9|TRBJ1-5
ASSEGDTYLEPQH
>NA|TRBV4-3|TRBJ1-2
ASSQDSGRGILNYGYT
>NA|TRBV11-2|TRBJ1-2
ASSLEGAVNYGYT
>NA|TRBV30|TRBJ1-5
AWSPRAPRTFQPQH
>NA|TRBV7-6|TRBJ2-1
ASSLRGTRENEQF
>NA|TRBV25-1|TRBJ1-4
ASSDPGQGHEKLF
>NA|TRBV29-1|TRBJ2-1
SVAPGGVDNEQF
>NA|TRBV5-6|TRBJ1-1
ASSLAQDTEAF
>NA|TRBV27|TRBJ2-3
ASSFGTSGISTDTQY
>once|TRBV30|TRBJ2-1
AWSVPGALAGEQF
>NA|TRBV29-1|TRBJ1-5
SVQGGAGSNQPQH
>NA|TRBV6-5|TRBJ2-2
ASQGLAGTGELF
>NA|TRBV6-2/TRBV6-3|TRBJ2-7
ASSYDDTSLFLGEQY
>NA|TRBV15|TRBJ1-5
ATSRDGGDFSNQPQH
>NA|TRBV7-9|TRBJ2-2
ASSLVHGELF
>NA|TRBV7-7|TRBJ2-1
ASSLAPLAGGPVPSYNEQF
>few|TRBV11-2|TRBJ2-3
ASSLDRGTDTQY
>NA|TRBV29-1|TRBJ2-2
SVVLPKNTGELF
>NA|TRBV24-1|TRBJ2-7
ATSVPSGASSYEQY
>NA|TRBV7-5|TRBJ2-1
VRSLVASGRSNEQF
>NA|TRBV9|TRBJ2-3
ASSVSRRVGDTQY
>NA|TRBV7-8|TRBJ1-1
ASSLAQVMNTEAF
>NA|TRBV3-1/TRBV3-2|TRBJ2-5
ASSQAGETQY
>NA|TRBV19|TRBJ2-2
ASSPGQIGELF
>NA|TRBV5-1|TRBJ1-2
ASSLPPGGYT
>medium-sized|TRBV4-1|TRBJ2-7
ASSQEERLAGGYYEQY
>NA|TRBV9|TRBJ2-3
ASSDSIAGSGTDTQY
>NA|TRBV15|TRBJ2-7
ATSLQEAGTWHEQY
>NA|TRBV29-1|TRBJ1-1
SDRGMNTEAF